This T cell receptor (beta chain) comes out of a study of T cells in Graves' hyperthyroidism and ophthalmopathy. Trimming took off 0 bases at V and 3 bases at J, with 12 bases between the two ends. The V gene's germline CDR1 is SGHRS and CDR2 YFSETQ. CDR3 size: 15 residues. Researchers amplified the TCR beta CDR3 regions from RNA transcripts. With the HTBI primer set, the TCR CDR3 went through a first round of RT-PCR. TCRdb re-called the multiplex PCR reads with MiXCR, one entry per CDR3 protein. The table shows about 620,000 distinct CDR3 sequences, with roughly 15% occurring only once. PBMCs came from 10 ml fresh peripheral blood.

The chain carries TRBV5-1 and TRBJ2-5; D is undetermined. Sequenced sample: blood. This sequence was found in a woman aged 25 to 39 with Graves' hyperthyroidism. CDR3 nucleotides: TGCGCCAGCAGCTTGGAGGGTCAGTTAGAAGAGACCCAGTACTTC. Amino acids: CASSLEGQLEETQYF.